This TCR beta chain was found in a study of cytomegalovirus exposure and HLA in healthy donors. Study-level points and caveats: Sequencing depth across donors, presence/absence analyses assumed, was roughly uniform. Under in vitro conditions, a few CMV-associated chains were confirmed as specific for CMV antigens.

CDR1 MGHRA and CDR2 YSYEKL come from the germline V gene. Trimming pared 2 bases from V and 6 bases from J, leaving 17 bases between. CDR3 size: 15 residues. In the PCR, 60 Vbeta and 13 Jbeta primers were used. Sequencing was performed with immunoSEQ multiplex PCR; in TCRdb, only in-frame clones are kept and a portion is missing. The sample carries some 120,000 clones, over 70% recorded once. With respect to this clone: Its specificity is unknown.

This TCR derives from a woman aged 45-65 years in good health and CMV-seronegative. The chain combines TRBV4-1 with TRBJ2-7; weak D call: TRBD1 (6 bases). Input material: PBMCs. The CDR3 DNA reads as TGCGCCAGCAGCCAACCCTGGGCAGGGGAAGGCGAGCAGTACTTC. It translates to CASSQPWAGEGEQYF.